This T cell receptor beta chain appears in the sequencing data of a study of CD8+ T cells in alopecia areata. Reverse transcribed after extraction, RNA yielded cDNA as the sequencing template. The method was immunoSEQ multiplex PCR; TCRdb's version includes in-frame clones alone and lacks a portion of them. The profile shows 120,000 or so clones, 50% to 75% of them singletons. Treatment meaning: oral pan-JAK inhibitor, 5-10 mg twice daily. The researchers isolated CD4+ and CD8+ T cells from PBMCs by sorting. Only a few counts were recorded for this clone. Its antigen is undetermined. CDR1 is SQVTM and CDR2 is ANQGSEA in the germline V gene. Trimming removed 3 bases from V and 3 bases from J; junction bases left unmatched: 8. CDR3 size: 15 residues. Study conclusions and caveats: Lesional scalp displayed greater clonality than normal scalp, most notably in alopecia totalis/universalis. With just one nonresponder, it is still uncertain whether baseline CD8+ expansion relates to response. Among the 100 top clones, expanded CD8+ clones, like scalp clonality, were significantly decreased by tofacitinib.

This chain connects TRBV29-1 to TRBJ1-1; TRBD1 aligns across 9 bases. Sequencing was performed on CD8+ T cells sorted from blood, taken at week 4, from a patient treated with tofacitinib. The sequence was obtained from a human donor with alopecia areata. The CDR3 coding sequence is TGCAGCGTTGAGCCGACAGGGGGGATCGACACTGAAGCTTTCTTT. This encodes CSVEPTGGIDTEAFF.